This T cell receptor beta chain was recorded in a study of shared clonotypes between healthy human individuals. Tens of millions of PBMCs were counted before genomic DNA extraction. Germline lookup yields CDR1 SGHAT and CDR2 FQNNGV. The CDR3 extends over 16 amino acids. The V and J ends lost 1 base and 6 bases respectively, with 15 bases between them. Sequencing was at deep level. PBMC DNA, left unsorted, was sequenced on ten immunoSEQ deep assay plates. Measured with immunoSEQ multiplex PCR; TCRdb has only the in-frame clones, and not every one. The profile shows 520,000 or so clones, roughly 78% of them singletons.

Specimen: PBMCs. The sequence was obtained from a woman in her thirties or forties in good health. Some clones in this sample may be carry-over from other donors' samples. The chain is built from TRBV11-2 and TRBJ2-2; D could derive from TRBD1 or TRBD2 (5 bases each). CDR3 region: CASSLAAPGRSGELFF. As DNA, the CDR3 is TGTGCCAGCAGCTTAGCCGCCCCGGGACGGTCCGGGGAGCTGTTTTTT.